This TCR beta chain was sequenced in a study of monozygotic twins with inflammatory bowel disease. Study-wide points: The existence of one strong signal or clonotype linked to IBD lacked support.

The V gene's germline CDR1 is LNHNV and CDR2 YYDKDF (reference sequence). The CDR3 extends over 17 amino acids. A remark on this clonotype: Antigen unknown.

TCRdb derives one entry per CDR3 protein from the 5' RACE reads, leaving out DNA. The listing contains more than 95,000 distinct CDR3 sequences. The sample was blood. The receptor was isolated from a human donor with ulcerative colitis or Crohn's disease, or a healthy co-twin of an affected twin (not recorded which). The V call is TRBV15, the J call TRBJ1-5; TCRdb names TRBD1, which stays unverified in the absence of DNA. CDR3: CATSRDPDREGVQPQHF.